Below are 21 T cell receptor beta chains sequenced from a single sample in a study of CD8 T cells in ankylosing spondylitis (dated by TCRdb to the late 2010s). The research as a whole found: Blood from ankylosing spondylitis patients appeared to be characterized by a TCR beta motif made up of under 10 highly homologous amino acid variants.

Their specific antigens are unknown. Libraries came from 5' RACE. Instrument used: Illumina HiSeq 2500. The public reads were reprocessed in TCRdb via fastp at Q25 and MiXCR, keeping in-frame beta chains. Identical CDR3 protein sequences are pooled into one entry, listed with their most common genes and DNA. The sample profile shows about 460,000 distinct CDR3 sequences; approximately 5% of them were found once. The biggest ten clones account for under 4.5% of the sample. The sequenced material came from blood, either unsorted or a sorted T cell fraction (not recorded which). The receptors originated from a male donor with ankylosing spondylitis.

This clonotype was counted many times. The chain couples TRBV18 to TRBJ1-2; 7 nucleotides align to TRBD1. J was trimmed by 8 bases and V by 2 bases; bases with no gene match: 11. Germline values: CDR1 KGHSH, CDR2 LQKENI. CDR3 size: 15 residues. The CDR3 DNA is TGTGCCAGCTCACCAACCGGGACAGTCGACTGGGGCTACACCTTC. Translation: CASSPTGTVDWGYTF. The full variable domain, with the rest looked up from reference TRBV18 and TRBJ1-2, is NAGVMQNPRHLVRRRGQEARLRCSPMKGHSHVYWYRQLPEEGLKFMVYLQKENIIDESGMPKERFSAEFPKEGPSILRIQQVVRGDSAAYFCASSPTGTVDWGYTFGSGTRLTVV.

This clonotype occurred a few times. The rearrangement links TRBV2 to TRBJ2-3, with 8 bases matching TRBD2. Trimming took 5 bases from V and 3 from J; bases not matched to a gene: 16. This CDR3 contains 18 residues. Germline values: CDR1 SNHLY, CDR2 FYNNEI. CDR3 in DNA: TGTGCCAGCAGTTTAAGGCGGTGGAGCGGGAGTGGGACAGATACGCAGTATTTT. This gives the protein CASSLRRWSGSGTDTQYF.

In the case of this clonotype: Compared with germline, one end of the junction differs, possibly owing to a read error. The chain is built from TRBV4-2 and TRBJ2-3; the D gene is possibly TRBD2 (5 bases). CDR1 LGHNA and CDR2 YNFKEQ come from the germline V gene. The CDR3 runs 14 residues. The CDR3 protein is CASSQDPSRDTQYF. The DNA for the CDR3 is TGTGCCAGCAGCCAAGATCCTAGCAGAGATACGCAGTATTTT.

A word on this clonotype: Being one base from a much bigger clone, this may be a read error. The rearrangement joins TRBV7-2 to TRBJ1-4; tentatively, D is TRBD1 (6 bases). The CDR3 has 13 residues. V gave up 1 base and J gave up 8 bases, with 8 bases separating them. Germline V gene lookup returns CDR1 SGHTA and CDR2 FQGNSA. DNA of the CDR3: TGTGCCAGCAGCTTAGGGACAGAGGAAAAACTGTTTTTT. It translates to CASSLGTEEKLFF.

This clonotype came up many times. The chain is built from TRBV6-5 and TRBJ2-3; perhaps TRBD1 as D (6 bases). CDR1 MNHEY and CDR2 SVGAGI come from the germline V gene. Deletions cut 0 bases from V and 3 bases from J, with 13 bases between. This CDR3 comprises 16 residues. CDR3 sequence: CASSYSKMQGTDTQYF. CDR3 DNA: TGTGCCAGCAGTTACTCTAAAATGCAGGGGACAGATACGCAGTATTTT.

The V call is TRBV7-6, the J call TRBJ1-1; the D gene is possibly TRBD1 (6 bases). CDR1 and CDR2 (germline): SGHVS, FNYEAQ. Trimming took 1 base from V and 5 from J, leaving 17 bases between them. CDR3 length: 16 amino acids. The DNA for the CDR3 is TGTGCCAGCAGCTTAGAGTGGGGGGCAGGTGGTACTGAAGCTTTCTTT. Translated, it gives CASSLEWGAGGTEAFF.

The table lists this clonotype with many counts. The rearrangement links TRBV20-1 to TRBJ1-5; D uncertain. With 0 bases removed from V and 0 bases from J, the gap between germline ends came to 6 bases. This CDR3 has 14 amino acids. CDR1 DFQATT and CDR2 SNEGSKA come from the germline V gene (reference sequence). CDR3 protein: CSARELYSNQPQHF. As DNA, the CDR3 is TGCAGTGCTAGAGAACTCTATAGCAATCAGCCCCAGCATTTT.

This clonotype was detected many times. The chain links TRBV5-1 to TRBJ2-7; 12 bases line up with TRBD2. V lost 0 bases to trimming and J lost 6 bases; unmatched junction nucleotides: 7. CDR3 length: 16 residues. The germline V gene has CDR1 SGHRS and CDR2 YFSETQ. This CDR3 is CASSLGLAGDRGEQYF. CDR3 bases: TGCGCCAGCAGCTTGGGACTAGCGGGAGATCGAGGCGAGCAGTACTTC.

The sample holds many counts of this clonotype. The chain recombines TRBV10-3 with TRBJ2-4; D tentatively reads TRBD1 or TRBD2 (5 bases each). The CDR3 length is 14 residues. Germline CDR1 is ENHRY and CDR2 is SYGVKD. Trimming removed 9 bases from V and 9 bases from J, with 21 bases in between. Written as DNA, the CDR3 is TGTGCCATAGGGCCGGGACCAAAGAATAGCATTCAGTACTTC. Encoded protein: CAIGPGPKNSIQYF.

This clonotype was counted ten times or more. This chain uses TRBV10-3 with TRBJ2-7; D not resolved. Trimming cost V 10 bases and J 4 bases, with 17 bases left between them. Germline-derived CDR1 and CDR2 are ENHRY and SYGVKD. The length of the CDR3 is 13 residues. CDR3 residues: CATSQGQTYEQYF. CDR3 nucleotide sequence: TGTGCCACCTCCCAAGGCCAGACATACGAGCAGTACTTC.

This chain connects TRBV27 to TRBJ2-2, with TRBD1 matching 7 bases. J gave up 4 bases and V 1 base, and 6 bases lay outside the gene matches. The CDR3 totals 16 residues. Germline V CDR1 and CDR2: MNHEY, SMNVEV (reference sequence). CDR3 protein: CASSLLGGAGTGELFF. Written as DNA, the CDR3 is TGTGCCAGCAGTTTATTAGGGGGCGCGGGCACCGGGGAGCTGTTTTTT.

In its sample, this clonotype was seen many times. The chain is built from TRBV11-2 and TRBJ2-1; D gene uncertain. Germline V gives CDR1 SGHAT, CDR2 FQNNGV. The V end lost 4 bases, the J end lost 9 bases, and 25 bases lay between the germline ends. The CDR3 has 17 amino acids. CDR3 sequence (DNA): TGTGCCAGCAGCTCATTCACTGGGGTGGGCTGGCATAGTGAGCAGTTCTTC. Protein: CASSSFTGVGWHSEQFF.

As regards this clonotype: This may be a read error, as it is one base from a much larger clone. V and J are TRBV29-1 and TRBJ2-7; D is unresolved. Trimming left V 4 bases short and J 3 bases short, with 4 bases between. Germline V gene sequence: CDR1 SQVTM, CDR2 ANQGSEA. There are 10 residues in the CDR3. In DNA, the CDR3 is TGCAGCGTTGTAAACTACGAGCAGTACGTC. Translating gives CSVVNYEQYV.

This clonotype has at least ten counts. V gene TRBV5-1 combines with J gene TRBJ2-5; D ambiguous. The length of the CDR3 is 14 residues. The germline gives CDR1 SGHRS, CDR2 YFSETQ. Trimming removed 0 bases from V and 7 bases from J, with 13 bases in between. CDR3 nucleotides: TGCGCCAGCAGCTTGGATAAGGGTGATGGGACCCAGTACTTC. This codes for CASSLDKGDGTQYF.

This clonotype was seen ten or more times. This CDR3 is CASSLWEGDTEAFF. Written as DNA, the CDR3 is TGTGCCAGCAGCTTATGGGAAGGAGACACTGAAGCTTTCTTT. J is TRBJ1-1 and V is TRBV7-2; D uncertain. Germline lookup yields CDR1 SGHTA and CDR2 FQGNSA. The V and J ends lost 2 bases and 3 bases respectively, with 10 bases between them. This CDR3 is built from 14 residues.

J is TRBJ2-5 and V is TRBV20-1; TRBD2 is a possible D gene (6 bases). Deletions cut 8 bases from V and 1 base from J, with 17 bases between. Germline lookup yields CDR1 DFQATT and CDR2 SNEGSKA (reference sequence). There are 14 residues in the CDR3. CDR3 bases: TGCAGTCCGACAAAACCGGGACTCCAAGAGACCCAGTACTTC. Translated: CSPTKPGLQETQYF.

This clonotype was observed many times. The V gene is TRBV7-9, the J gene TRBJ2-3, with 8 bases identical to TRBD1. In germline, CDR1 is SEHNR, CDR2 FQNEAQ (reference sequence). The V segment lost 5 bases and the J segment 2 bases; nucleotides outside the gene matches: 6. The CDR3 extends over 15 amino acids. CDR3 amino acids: CASSVWTGITDTQYF. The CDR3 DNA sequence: TGTGCCAGCAGCGTTTGGACAGGGATCACAGATACGCAGTATTTT.

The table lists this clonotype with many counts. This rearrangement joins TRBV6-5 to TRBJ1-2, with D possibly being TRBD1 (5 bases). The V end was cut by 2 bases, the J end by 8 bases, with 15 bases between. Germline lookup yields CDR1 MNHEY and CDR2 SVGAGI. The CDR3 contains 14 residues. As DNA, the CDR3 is TGTGCCAGCAGTTACACGGGACTCGTCGGCGGCTACACCTTC. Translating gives CASSYTGLVGGYTF.

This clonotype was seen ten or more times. CDR3 nucleotides: TGCAGCGTTGGGACTAGGCGAACAACCTACGAGCAGTACTTC. Its translation: CSVGTRRTTYEQYF. The chain recombines TRBV29-1 with TRBJ2-7, with 7 bases aligning to TRBD2. The CDR3 is 14 residues long. V shed 4 bases, J shed 2 bases, and the junction held 8 bases outside the gene matches. CDR1 is SQVTM and CDR2 is ANQGSEA in the germline V gene.

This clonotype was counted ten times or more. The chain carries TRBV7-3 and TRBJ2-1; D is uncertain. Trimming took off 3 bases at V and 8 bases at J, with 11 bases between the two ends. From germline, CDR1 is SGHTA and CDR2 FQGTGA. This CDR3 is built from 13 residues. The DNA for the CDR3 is TGTGCCAGCAGCTTGCCCCCGTTGGATGAGCAGTTCTTC. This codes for CASSLPPLDEQFF. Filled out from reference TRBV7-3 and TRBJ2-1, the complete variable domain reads GAGVSQTPSNKVTEKGKYVELRCDPISGHTALYWYRQSLGQGPEFLIYFQGTGAADDSGLPNDRFFAVRPEGSVSTLKIQRTERGDSAVYLCASSLPPLDEQFFGPGTRLTVL.

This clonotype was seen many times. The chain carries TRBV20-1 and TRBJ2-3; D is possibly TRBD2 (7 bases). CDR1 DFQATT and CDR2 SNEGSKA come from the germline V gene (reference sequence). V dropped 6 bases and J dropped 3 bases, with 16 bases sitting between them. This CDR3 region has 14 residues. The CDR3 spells CSAAGARSTDTQYF. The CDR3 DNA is TGCAGTGCCGCGGGGGCCCGAAGTACAGATACGCAGTATTTT.